These 6 T cell receptor beta chains came from one sample sequenced in a study of graft-versus-host responses after intestinal transplantation. Using immunoSEQ multiplex PCR, the repertoire was profiled, and TCRdb retains in-frame clones only, with some absent. Of 75,000 to 100,000 clones in the sample, roughly 88% are singletons; the top ten hold over 1.1%. The sample consisted of PBMCs, taken 255 days after intestinal transplant. Receptors originate from a human patient who received an intestinal transplant, so some T cells may come from the graft donor.

The sample holds one count of this clone. The chain joins TRBV14 to TRBJ2-5; D possibly corresponds to TRBD1 (5 bases). This CDR3 has 14 amino acids. Trimming removed 4 bases at V and 2 bases at J, with 11 bases between. The germline V gene has CDR1 SGHDN and CDR2 FVKESK. CDR3 loop: CASSPTALQETQYF. CDR3 sequence (DNA): TGTGCCAGCAGCCCGACAGCACTACAAGAGACCCAGTACTTC.

This chain uses TRBV27 with TRBJ2-7, with TRBD2 matching 7 bases. This CDR3 is built from 14 residues. CDR1 and CDR2 from the germline V gene are MNHEY and SMNVEV (reference sequence). V shed 3 bases, J shed 4 bases, and the junction held 6 bases outside the gene matches. The DNA of the CDR3 is TGTGCCAGCAGTTTCTCCGGGGGGTGGTACGAGCAGTACTTC. It encodes CASSFSGGWYEQYF.

The chain is built from TRBV6-5 and TRBJ2-3; 7 positions match TRBD2. The CDR3 is made up of 15 amino acids. Germline loops: CDR1 MNHEY, CDR2 SVGAGI. J gave up 5 bases and V 6 bases, and 11 bases lay outside the gene matches. The CDR3 reads CASRPHRGEVDTQYF. CDR3 DNA: TGTGCCAGCAGGCCCCACCGGGGGGAGGTAGATACGCAGTATTTT.

This clone was recorded a few times. V usage is TRBV18 and J usage is TRBJ2-7; D unresolved. The length of the CDR3 is 14 residues. Trimming removed 3 bases from V and 2 bases from J, with 11 bases in between. Germline CDR1 and CDR2: KGHSH and LQKENI. The DNA of the CDR3 is TGTGCCAGCTCACCCCCAGCCGATACCTACGAGCAGTACTTC. Its translation: CASSPPADTYEQYF. The full variable domain, completed using reference TRBV18 and TRBJ2-7, is NAGVMQNPRHLVRRRGQEARLRCSPMKGHSHVYWYRQLPEEGLKFMVYLQKENIIDESGMPKERFSAEFPKEGPSILRIQQVVRGDSAAYFCASSPPADTYEQYFGPGTRLTVT.

The chain links TRBV30 to TRBJ1-1, with D perhaps TRBD1 (5 bases). This CDR3 has 13 residues. Looked up from germline, CDR1 is GTSNPN and CDR2 is SVGIG (reference sequence). Trimming removed 2 bases from V and 7 bases from J, with 14 bases in between. DNA of the CDR3: TGTGCCTGGAGTTCGGGGACGGGCGATGAAGCTTTCTTT. Translating gives CAWSSGTGDEAFF.

The chain carries TRBV28 and TRBJ2-7, with TRBD1 matching 7 bases. CDR1 and CDR2 from the germline V gene are MDHEN and SYDVKM. This CDR3 is built from 14 residues. Germline trimming cut 0 bases from V and 2 bases from J; bases unmatched to any gene: 1. The CDR3 region is CASSLWQGAYEQYF. For the CDR3, the DNA is TGTGCCAGCAGTTTATGGCAGGGGGCCTACGAGCAGTACTTC.